These 10 T cell receptor beta chains share one sample of origin, sequenced in a study of cytomegalovirus exposure and HLA in healthy donors. Both 60 Vbeta primers and 13 Jbeta primers went into the PCR. Generated by immunoSEQ multiplex PCR, the TCRdb table keeps only in-frame clones and is missing some. The sample carries about 160,000 clones, 70% to 80% recorded once. Sequenced sample: PBMCs. The origin of the receptors is a man between 18 and 35 years old in good health and CMV-seropositive.

This chain links TRBV28 with TRBJ2-4; 8 bases are shared with TRBD2. CDR3 size: 15 residues. V shed 3 bases and J 6 bases; nucleotides not matched to a gene: 7. Germline V gives CDR1 MDHEN, CDR2 SYDVKM. The CDR3 DNA reads as TGTGCCAGCAGTTTCCCAGCGGGAGTGCTAAACATTCAGTACTTC. Its protein is CASSFPAGVLNIQYF.

The table lists this clone with a count of one. The V gene is TRBV7-2, the J gene TRBJ1-5; 10 nucleotides line up with TRBD1. V gave up 5 bases and J gave up 0 bases; unmatched junction bases: 7. Germline V gene data show CDR1 as SGHTA and CDR2 as FQGNSA. The CDR3 extends over 17 amino acids. CDR3 coding DNA: TGTGCCAGCAGCCCGACAGGGGGCCTTAATAGCAATCAGCCCCAGCATTTT. Its protein is CASSPTGGLNSNQPQHF.

The V gene is TRBV7-9, the J gene TRBJ1-1, with D possibly being TRBD1 (6 bases). CDR3 length equals 14 residues. The germline CDR1 and CDR2 sequences are SEHNR and FQNEAQ (reference sequence). V was pared by 7 bases and J by 9 bases, with 21 bases between. CDR3 amino acids: CASIGGGGGTKAFF. The CDR3 region has the DNA TGTGCCAGCATCGGGGGAGGGGGTGGTACTAAAGCTTTCTTT.

This sequence joins TRBV9 and TRBJ2-1; D unclear. This CDR3 contains 13 residues. V was trimmed by 5 bases and J by 7 bases, leaving 13 bases between them. Germline V gives CDR1 SGDLS, CDR2 YYNGEE. Here the CDR3 reads CASRSPSRNEQFF. The CDR3 nucleotides read TGTGCCAGCAGGTCCCCAAGCCGAAATGAGCAGTTCTTC.

V usage is TRBV15 and J usage is TRBJ1-3, with TRBD1 identical over 7 bases. This CDR3 contains 17 residues. Germline V CDR1 and CDR2: LNHNV, YYDKDF (reference sequence). Unmatched junction bases numbered 5, after V lost 0 bases and J lost 0 bases. CDR3 DNA: TGTGCCACCAGCAGAGAGCTGGACAGGACCTCTGGAAACACCATATATTTT. It codes for CATSRELDRTSGNTIYF.

The chain recombines TRBV6-5 with TRBJ1-2, with unresolved D. The CDR3 length is 15 residues. V was clipped by 6 bases and J by 2 bases, with 16 bases between them. Germline-derived CDR1 and CDR2 are MNHEY and SVGAGI. CDR3 sequence reads: CASSDPGSLNYGYTF. DNA of the CDR3: TGTGCCAGCAGCGACCCGGGATCCTTAAACTATGGCTACACCTTC.

V is TRBV5-5 and J is TRBJ2-5; 12 bases align to TRBD2. This CDR3 has 16 amino acids. From germline, CDR1 is SGHKS and CDR2 YYEKEE (reference sequence). V was pared by 0 bases and J by 2 bases, with 2 bases of the junction left unmatched. The CDR3 DNA follows: TGTGCCAGCAGCTTGGGACTAGCGGGAGTACAAGAGACCCAGTACTTC. Amino acid sequence: CASSLGLAGVQETQYF. Together with reference TRBV5-5 and TRBJ2-5, the CDR3 gives the full variable domain: DAGVTQSPTHLIKTRGQQVTLRCSPISGHKSVSWYQQVLGQGPQFIFQYYEKEERGRGNFPDRFSARQFPNYSSELNVNALLLGDSALYLCASSLGLAGVQETQYFGPGTRLLVL.

The V gene is TRBV6-1, the J gene TRBJ1-4, with 8 bases identical to TRBD1. The CDR3 contains 14 residues. CDR1 and CDR2 (germline): MNHNS, SASEGT. V trimming: 6 bases; J trimming: 8 bases; junction bases outside the gene matches: 8. The CDR3 region is CASRPTGGGEKLFF. CDR3 nucleotide sequence: TGTGCCAGCAGACCAACAGGGGGAGGCGAAAAACTGTTTTTT.

J is TRBJ2-5 and V is TRBV28; 7 nucleotides line up with TRBD2. The CDR3 loop spans 15 amino acids. J lost 1 base, V lost 2 bases, and 4 bases had no gene match. Germline CDR1 MDHEN, CDR2 SYDVKM. The CDR3 here is CASSLLADIQETQYF. As DNA, the CDR3 is TGTGCCAGCAGTTTACTAGCGGACATCCAAGAGACCCAGTACTTC.

This clone was recorded a few times. The V call is TRBV5-4, the J call TRBJ2-3, with D possibly being TRBD1 (9 bases). Germline loops: CDR1 SGHNT, CDR2 YYREEE (reference sequence). CDR3 size: 17 residues. Trimming took 4 bases from V and 3 from J, leaving 21 bases between them. The CDR3 here is CASSRLVAGTGTDTQYF. The DNA of the CDR3 is TGTGCCAGCAGCCGCTTGGTAGCGGGGACAGGGACAGATACGCAGTATTTT. Filled out from reference TRBV5-4 and TRBJ2-3, the complete variable domain reads ETGVTQSPTHLIKTRGQQVTLRCSSQSGHNTVSWYQQALGQGPQFIFQYYREEENGRGNFPPRFSGLQFPNYSSELNVNALELDDSALYLCASSRLVAGTGTDTQYFGPGTRLTVL.